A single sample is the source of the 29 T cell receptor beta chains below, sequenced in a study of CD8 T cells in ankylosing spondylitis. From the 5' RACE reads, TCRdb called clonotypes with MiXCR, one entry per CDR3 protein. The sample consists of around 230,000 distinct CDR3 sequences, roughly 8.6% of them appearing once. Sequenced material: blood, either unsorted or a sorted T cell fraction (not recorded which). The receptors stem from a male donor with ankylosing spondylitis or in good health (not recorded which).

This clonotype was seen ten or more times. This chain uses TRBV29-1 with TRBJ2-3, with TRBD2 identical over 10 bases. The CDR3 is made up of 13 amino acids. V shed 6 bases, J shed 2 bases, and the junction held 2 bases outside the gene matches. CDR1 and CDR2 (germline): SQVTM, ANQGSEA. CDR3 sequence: CSVSGRATDTQYF. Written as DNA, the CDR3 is TGCAGCGTCAGCGGGAGGGCCACAGATACGCAGTATTTT.

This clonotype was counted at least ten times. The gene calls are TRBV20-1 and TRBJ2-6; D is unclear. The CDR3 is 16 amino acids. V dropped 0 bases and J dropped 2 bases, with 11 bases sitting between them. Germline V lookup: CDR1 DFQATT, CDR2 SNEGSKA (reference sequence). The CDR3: CSARDLGIPGANVLTF. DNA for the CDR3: TGCAGTGCTAGAGATCTTGGCATCCCTGGGGCCAACGTCCTGACTTTC.

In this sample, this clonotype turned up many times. The CDR3 sequence is CANRTAGELFF. The DNA for the CDR3 is TGCGCCAACCGGACCGCCGGGGAGCTGTTTTTT. The rearrangement links TRBV5-1 to TRBJ2-2, with unresolved D. The CDR3 covers 11 residues. Trimming left V 9 bases short and J 6 bases short, with 9 bases between. CDR1 and CDR2 from the germline V gene are SGHRS and YFSETQ.

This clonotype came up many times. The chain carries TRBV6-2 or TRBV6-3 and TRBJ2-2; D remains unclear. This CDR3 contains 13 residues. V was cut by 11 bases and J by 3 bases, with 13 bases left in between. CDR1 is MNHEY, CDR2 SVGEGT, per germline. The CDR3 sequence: CALAGEDTGELFF. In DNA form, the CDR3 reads TGTGCCCTGGCCGGAGAGGACACCGGGGAGCTGTTTTTT.

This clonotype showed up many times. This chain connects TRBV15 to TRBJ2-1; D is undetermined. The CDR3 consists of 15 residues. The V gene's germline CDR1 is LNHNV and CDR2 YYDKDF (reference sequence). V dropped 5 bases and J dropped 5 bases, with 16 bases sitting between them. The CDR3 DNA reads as TGTGCCACCAGCGGTCTTGGATCGGCCCACAATGAGCAGTTCTTC. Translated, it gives CATSGLGSAHNEQFF. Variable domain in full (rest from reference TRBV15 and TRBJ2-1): DAMVIQNPRYQVTQFGKPVTLSCSQTLNHNVMYWYQQKSSQAPKLLFHYYDKDFNNEADTPDNFQSRRPNTSFCFLDIRSPGLGDTAMYLCATSGLGSAHNEQFFGPGTRLTVL.

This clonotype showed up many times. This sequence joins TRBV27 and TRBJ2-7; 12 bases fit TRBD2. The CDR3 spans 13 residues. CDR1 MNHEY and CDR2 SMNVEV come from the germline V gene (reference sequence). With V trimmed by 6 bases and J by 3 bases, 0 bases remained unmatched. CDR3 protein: CASRLAGGYEQYF. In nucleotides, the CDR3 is TGTGCCAGCAGACTAGCGGGGGGCTACGAGCAGTACTTC.

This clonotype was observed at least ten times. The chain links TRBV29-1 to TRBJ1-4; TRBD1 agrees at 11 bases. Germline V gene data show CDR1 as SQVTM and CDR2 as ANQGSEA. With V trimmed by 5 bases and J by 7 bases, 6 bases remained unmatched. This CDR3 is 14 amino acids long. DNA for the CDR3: TGCAGCGTTTCCACCGGGACAGGGGGTGAAAAACTGTTTTTT. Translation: CSVSTGTGGEKLFF.

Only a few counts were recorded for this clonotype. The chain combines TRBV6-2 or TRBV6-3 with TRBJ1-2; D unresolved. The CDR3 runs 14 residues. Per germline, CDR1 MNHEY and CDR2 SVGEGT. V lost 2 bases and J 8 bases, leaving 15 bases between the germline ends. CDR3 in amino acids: CASSYAGSPEGYTF. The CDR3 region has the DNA TGTGCCAGCAGTTACGCGGGGAGCCCGGAGGGCTACACCTTC.

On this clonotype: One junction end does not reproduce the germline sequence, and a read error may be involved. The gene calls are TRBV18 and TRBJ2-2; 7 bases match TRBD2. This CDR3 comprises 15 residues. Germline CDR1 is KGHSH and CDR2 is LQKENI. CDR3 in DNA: TGTGCCTGCTCACCTACGGCGGGAGACACCGGGGAGCTGTTTTTT. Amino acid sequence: CACSPTAGDTGELFF.

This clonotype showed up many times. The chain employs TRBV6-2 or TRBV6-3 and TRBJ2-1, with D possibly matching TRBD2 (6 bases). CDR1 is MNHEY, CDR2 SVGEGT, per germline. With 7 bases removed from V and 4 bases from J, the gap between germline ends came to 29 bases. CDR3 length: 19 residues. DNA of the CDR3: TGTGCCAGCACCGACATCCGGGACTCGGGCGCTGTCCTTTACAATGAGCAGTTCTTC. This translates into CASTDIRDSGAVLYNEQFF.

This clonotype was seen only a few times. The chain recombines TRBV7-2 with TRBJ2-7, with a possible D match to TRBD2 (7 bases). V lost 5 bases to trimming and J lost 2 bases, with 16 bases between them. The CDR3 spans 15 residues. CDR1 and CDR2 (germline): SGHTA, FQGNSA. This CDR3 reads CASSLSRGGAYEQYF. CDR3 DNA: TGTGCCAGCAGCCTTAGTAGGGGGGGGGCCTACGAGCAGTACTTC.

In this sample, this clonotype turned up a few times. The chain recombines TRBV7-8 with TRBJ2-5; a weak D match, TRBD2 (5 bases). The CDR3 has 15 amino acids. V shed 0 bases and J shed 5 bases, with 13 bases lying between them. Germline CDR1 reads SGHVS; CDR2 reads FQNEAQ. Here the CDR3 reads CASSLAAFSEETQYF. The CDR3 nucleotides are TGTGCCAGCAGCTTAGCGGCGTTTAGCGAGGAGACCCAGTACTTC.

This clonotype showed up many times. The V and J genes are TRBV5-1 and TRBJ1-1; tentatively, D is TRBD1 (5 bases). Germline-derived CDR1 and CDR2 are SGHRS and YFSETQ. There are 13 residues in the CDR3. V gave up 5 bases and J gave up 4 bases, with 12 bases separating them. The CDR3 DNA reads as TGCGCCAGCAGGCAGGGTGAGGGCACTGAAGCTTTCTTT. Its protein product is CASRQGEGTEAFF.

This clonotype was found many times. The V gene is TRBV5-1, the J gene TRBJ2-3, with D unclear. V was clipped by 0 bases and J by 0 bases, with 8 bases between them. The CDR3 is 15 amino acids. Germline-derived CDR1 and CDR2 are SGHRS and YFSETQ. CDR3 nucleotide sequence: TGCGCCAGCAGCTTGGTAGAGAGAAGCACAGATACGCAGTATTTT. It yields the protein CASSLVERSTDTQYF. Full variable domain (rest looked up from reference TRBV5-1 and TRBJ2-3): KAGVTQTPRYLIKTRGQQVTLSCSPISGHRSVSWYQQTPGQGLQFLFEYFSETQRNKGNFPGRFSGRQFSNSRSEMNVSTLELGDSALYLCASSLVERSTDTQYFGPGTRLTVL.

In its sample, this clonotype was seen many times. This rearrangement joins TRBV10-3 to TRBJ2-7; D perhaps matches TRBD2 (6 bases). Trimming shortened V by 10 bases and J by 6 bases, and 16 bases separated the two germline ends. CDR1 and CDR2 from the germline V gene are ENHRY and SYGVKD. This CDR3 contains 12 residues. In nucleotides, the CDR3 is TGTGCCACCCGGGACGTGGAGGGCGAGCAGTACTTC. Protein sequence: CATRDVEGEQYF.

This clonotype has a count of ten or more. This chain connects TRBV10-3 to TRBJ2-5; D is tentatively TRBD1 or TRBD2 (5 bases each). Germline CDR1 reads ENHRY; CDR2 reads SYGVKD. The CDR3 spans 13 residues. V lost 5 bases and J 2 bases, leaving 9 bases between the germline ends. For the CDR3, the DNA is TGTGCCATCAGTTTGAGGGGACAAGAGACCCAGTACTTC. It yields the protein CAISLRGQETQYF.

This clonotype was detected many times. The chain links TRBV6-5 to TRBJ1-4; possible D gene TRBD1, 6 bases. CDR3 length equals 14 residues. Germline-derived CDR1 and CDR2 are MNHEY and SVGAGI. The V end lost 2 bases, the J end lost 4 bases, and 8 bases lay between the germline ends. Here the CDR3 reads CASSYRQVNEKLFF. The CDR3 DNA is TGTGCCAGCAGTTACCGACAGGTTAATGAAAAACTGTTTTTT.

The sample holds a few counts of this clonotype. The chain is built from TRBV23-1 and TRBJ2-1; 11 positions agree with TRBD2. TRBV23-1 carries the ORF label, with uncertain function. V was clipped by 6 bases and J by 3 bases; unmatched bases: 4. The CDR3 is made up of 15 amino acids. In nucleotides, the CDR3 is TGCGCCAGCAGACGACTAGCGGGGCGCTACAATGAGCAGTTCTTC. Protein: CASRRLAGRYNEQFF.

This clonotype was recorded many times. CDR3 nucleotide sequence: TGTGCCAGTAGTATTTCTGGGACAGGGGGCACTGAAGCTTTCTTT. Its protein is CASSISGTGGTEAFF. The chain uses TRBV19 and TRBJ1-1, with 11 nucleotides matching TRBD1. This CDR3 has 15 residues. V lost 3 bases to trimming and J lost 4 bases; unmatched junction nucleotides: 4. Germline CDR1 and CDR2: LNHDA and SQIVND (reference sequence). The whole variable domain, remainder taken from reference TRBV19 and TRBJ1-1, is DGGITQSPKYLFRKEGQNVTLSCEQNLNHDAMYWYRQDPGQGLRLIYYSQIVNDFQKGDIAEGYSVSREKKESFPLTVTSAQKNPTAFYLCASSISGTGGTEAFFGQGTRLTVV.

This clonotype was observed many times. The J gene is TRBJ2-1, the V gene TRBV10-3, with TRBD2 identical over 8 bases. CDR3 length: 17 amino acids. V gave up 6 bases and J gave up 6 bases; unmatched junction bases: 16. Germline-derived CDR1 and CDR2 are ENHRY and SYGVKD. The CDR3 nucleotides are TGTGCCATCAGAGGTGGTAGCGGGATCGGGTTCGGCAATGAGCAGTTCTTC. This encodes CAIRGGSGIGFGNEQFF.

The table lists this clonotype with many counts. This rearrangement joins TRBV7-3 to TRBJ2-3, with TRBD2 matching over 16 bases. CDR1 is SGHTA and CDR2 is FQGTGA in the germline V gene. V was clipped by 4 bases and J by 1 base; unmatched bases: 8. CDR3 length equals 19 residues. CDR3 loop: CASSSPGTSGGDGTDTQYF. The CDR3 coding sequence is TGTGCCAGCAGCTCCCCTGGGACTAGCGGGGGGGATGGCACAGATACGCAGTATTTT.

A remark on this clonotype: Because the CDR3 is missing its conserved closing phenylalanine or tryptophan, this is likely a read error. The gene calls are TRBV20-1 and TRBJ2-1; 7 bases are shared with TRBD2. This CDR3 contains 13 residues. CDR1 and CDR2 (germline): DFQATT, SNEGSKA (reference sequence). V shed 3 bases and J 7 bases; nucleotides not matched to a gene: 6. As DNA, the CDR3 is TGCAGTGCTAGCGGGAGGAAGGAGAATGAGCAGTTCTCC. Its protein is CSASGRKENEQFS.

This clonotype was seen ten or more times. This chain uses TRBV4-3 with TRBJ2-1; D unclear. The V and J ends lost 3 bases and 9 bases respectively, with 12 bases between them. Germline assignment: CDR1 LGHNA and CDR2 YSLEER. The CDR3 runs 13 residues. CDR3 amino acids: CASSQNYGREQFF. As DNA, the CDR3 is TGCGCCAGCAGCCAGAATTACGGGCGTGAGCAGTTCTTC.

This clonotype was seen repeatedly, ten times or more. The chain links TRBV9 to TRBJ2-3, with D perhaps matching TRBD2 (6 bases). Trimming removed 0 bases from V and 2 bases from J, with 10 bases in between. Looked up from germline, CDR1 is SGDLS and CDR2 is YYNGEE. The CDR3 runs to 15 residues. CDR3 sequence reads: CASSVAGGVTDTQYF. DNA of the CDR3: TGTGCCAGCAGCGTAGCTGGCGGGGTCACAGATACGCAGTATTTT.

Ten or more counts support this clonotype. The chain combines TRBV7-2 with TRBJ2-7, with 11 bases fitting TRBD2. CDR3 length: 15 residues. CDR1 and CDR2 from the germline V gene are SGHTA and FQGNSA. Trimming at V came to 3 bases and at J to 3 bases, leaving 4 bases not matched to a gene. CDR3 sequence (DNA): TGTGCCAGCAGCTTTGGGACTAGCGGCCTCTACGAGCAGTACTTC. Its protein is CASSFGTSGLYEQYF. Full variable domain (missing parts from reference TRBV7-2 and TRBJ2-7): GAGVSQSPSNKVTEKGKDVELRCDPISGHTALYWYRQSLGQGLEFLIYFQGNSAPDKSGLPSDRFSAERTGGSVSTLTIQRTQQEDSAVYLCASSFGTSGLYEQYFGPGTRLTVT.

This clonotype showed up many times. CDR3: CSASLGGSGTEAFF. The CDR3 nucleotides read TGCAGTGCCTCGCTAGGAGGCTCGGGGACTGAAGCTTTCTTT. The V call is TRBV20-1, the J call TRBJ1-1; D is unresolved. Trimming cost V 6 bases and J 5 bases, with 19 bases left between them. Germline V lookup: CDR1 DFQATT, CDR2 SNEGSKA (reference sequence). The CDR3 is 14 amino acids.

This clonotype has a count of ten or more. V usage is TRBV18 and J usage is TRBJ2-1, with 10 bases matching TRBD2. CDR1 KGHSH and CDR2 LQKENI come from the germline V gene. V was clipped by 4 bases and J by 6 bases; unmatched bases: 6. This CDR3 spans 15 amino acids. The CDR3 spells CASSRLAGAGNEQFF. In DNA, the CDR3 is TGTGCCAGCTCACGGCTAGCGGGAGCGGGCAATGAGCAGTTCTTC.

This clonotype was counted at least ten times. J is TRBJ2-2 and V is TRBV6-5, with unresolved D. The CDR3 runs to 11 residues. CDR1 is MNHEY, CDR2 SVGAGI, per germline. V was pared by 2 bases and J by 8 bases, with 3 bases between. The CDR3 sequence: CASSYLGELFF. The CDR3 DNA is TGTGCCAGCAGTTACCTAGGGGAGCTGTTTTTT.

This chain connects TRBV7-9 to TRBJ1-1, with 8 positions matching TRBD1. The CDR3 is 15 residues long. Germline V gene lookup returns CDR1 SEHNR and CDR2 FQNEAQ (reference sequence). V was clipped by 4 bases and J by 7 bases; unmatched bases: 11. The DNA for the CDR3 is TGTGCCAGCAGCTCGCCAGGGGGCCCCGGGATTGAAGCTTTCTTT. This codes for CASSSPGGPGIEAFF.